Sequencing of this T cell receptor beta chain was carried out in a study of shared clonotypes between healthy human individuals. Study-level background: Each donor's CD8 memory used one plate, CD8 naive two, each CD4 subset three.

The CDR3 spans 13 residues. V lost 0 bases and J lost 6, with 9 bases in between. Germline values: CDR1 LNHDA, CDR2 SQIVND (reference sequence). Authors' processing steps: ImmunoSEQ output lacked quality scores and full-length reads, limiting matched filtering. The repertoire was sequenced with immunoSEQ multiplex PCR; TCRdb's copy has only in-frame clones and lacks some. V, J and clone size derive from that table, while D and trimming were established from the DNA sequence. The sample gives some 2,400,000 clones, approximately 95% of which show up once; 0.1% to 0.15% is in the top ten. Sequences were obtained from naive CD4+ T cells sorted from blood. Noted subset: CD45RA+ positively selected. The clonotype originates from a man aged 18 to 30 in good health. The V and J genes are TRBV19 and TRBJ2-7; D gene ambiguous. The CDR3: CASSIDPTTEQYF. The DNA for the CDR3 is TGTGCCAGTAGTATAGACCCCACAACCGAGCAGTACTTC.